Listed below are T cell receptor beta chains from one sample, sequenced in a study of blood T cells in healthy people across ages. TCRdb ran MiXCR on the 5' RACE reads and lists one entry per CDR3 protein. The sample records about 620,000 distinct CDR3 sequences, around 20% being singletons. The sample taken for sequencing was blood. These receptor sequences come from a man between 65 and 85 years old in good health. The CDR3 runs from the conserved cysteine through the conserved F or W. A D gene is named only where the DNA matches it firmly. Size is omitted from some rows. Given values are once, few, many or a class for expanded clones.

16	TRBD2	TRBV27	few	TRBJ2-5	TGTGCCAGCAGTTTATCCTGGACTAGCGCGGGGGGTGGGCAGTACTTC	CASSLSWTSAGGGQYF
14	TRBD1	TRBV29-1	few	TRBJ2-3	TGCAGCGTTGTGGGGGACAGGCTCGGAGATACGCAGTATTTT	CSVVGDRLGDTQYF
14	TRBD1	TRBV19	few	TRBJ2-7	TGTGCCAGCACAGCCACAGGGGGCGCGTACGAGCAGTACTTC	CASTATGGAYEQYF
14	NA	TRBV3-1	few	TRBJ2-1	TGTGCCAGCAGCCAATCGACAGTTTACAATGAGCAGTTCTTC	CASSQSTVYNEQFF
13	NA	TRBV19	NA	TRBJ2-2	TGTGCCAGTAGTAAGGTGGAATCCGGGGAGCTGTTTTTT	CASSKVESGELFF
15	NA	TRBV5-5	NA	TRBJ1-1	TGTGCCAGCACCACGACCGGGCATATGAACACTGAAGCTTTCTTT	CASTTTGHMNTEAFF
16	TRBD2	TRBV28	many	TRBJ2-3	TGTGCCAGCAGACCGGCTAGCGGGAGAATGCCAGATACGCAGTATTTT	CASRPASGRMPDTQYF
15	NA	TRBV9	NA	TRBJ2-7	TGTGCCAGCAGCGTAGATCCCCGGGGCTCCTACGAGCAGTACTTC	CASSVDPRGSYEQYF
16	TRBD1	TRBV4-1	NA	TRBJ1-5	TGCGCCAGCAGCCAAGACCTGGGACAGCTACATCAGCCCCAGCATTTT	CASSQDLGQLHQPQHF
12	NA	TRBV20-1	NA	TRBJ1-2	TGCAGTGCCTACACGTCTAACTATGGCTACACCTTC	CSAYTSNYGYTF
11	NA	TRBV28	NA	TRBJ2-7	TGTGCCAGCCGTCGGATGCTCGAGCAGTACTTC	CASRRMLEQYF
15	NA	TRBV18	NA	TRBJ2-5	TGTGCCAGCTCACCACCTGAACTCGGAGGAGAGACCCAGTACTTC	CASSPPELGGETQYF
17	TRBD1	TRBV7-2	few	TRBJ2-7	TGTGCCAGCAGCCGAAATTTTCCGGGACAGGTGCCCTACGAGCAGTACTTC	CASSRNFPGQVPYEQYF
15	TRBD1	TRBV7-2	NA	TRBJ2-3	TGTGCCAGCAGCTTAAGGGGGCTACGCACAGATACGCAGTATTTT	CASSLRGLRTDTQYF
16	TRBD2	TRBV10-3	few	TRBJ2-4	TGTGCCACCAGCGGGACTAGCGGGAGAACAAAAAACATTCAGTACTTC	CATSGTSGRTKNIQYF
17	TRBD2	TRBV5-6	few	TRBJ2-1	TGTGCCAGCAGCCCAGGACTAGCGGGGGTCTCCTACAATGAGCAGTTCTTC	CASSPGLAGVSYNEQFF
13	NA	TRBV3-1	NA	TRBJ2-1	TGTGCCAGCAGCCCCTCGGGGGAGAATGAGCAGTTCTTC	CASSPSGENEQFF
14	NA	TRBV11-2	NA	TRBJ2-1	TGTGCCAGCAGCTTAGATCGGATGGCTCATGAGCAGTTCTTC	CASSLDRMAHEQFF
14	TRBD2	TRBV20-1	NA	TRBJ2-1	TGCAGTGCTTTACTAGCGGGAGTTTTGGATGAGCAGTTCTTC	CSALLAGVLDEQFF
13	NA	TRBV7-3	few	TRBJ2-7	TGTGCCGAGTCCGGGGGAAGCTCCTACGAGCAGTACTTC	CAESGGSSYEQYF
14	NA	TRBV5-1	NA	TRBJ2-7	TGTGCCAGCAGTTTAGGAACAGGCGGTAACGAGCAGTACTTC	CASSLGTGGNEQYF
18	TRBD2	TRBV5-1	NA	TRBJ2-1	TGCGCCAGCAGCTTGGAACTAGCGGGGGGGCTAGGATCCAATGAGCAGTTCTTC	CASSLELAGGLGSNEQFF
14	TRBD2	TRBV28	NA	TRBJ2-7	TGTGCCAGCAGTTTAGGCGGGAGTCTCCCCGAGCAGTACTTC	CASSLGGSLPEQYF
11	NA	TRBV28	many	TRBJ2-7	TGTGCCAGCCTTCTGGGAGGCGAGCAGTACTTC	CASLLGGEQYF
18	TRBD2	TRBV20-1	NA	TRBJ2-1	TGCAGTGCTAGAGATCTGGATGGTAGCGGGAGTAAATACAATGAGCAGTTCTTC	CSARDLDGSGSKYNEQFF
12	TRBD1	TRBV20-1	few	TRBJ2-5	TGCAGTGCTAGTGGACAGGTAGAGACCCAGTACTTC	CSASGQVETQYF
14	TRBD2	TRBV3-1	few	TRBJ2-1	TGTGCCAGCAGCGAACTAGCGGGTTACAATGAGCAGTTCTTC	CASSELAGYNEQFF
10	NA	TRBV7-9	NA	TRBJ2-5	TGTGCCAGCGGCTTCGGGACCCAGTACTTC	CASGFGTQYF
18	NA	TRBV28	few	TRBJ1-1	TGTGCCAGCAGCCTACTGTCTCGGGGCAGGGTAGGGAACACTGAAGCTTTCTTT	CASSLLSRGRVGNTEAFF
15	TRBD2	TRBV20-1	NA	TRBJ2-1	TGCAGTGCTACTACGACTAGCGGGAGATACAATGAGCAGTTCTTC	CSATTTSGRYNEQFF
15	NA	TRBV2	NA	TRBJ2-2	TGTGCCAGCAGCAGGACTCCCCCGAACACCGGGGAGCTGTTTTTT	CASSRTPPNTGELFF
21	TRBD2	TRBV20-1	few	TRBJ2-1	TGCAGTGCTAGAGATCGCAGGACTAGCGGGAAGAGAGGGGGGTCCTACAATGAGCAGTTCTTC	CSARDRRTSGKRGGSYNEQFF
14	NA	TRBV4-1	NA	TRBJ1-3	TGCGCCAGCAGCCTTGGCAGGGTTGGAAACACCATATATTTT	CASSLGRVGNTIYF
14	NA	TRBV7-6	few	TRBJ1-6	TGTGCCAGCAGCTTATTACAGATCAATTCACCCCTCCACTTT	CASSLLQINSPLHF
14	NA	TRBV20-1	NA	TRBJ2-7	TGCAGTGCTACGCCGGGGTCAGGGGAATACGAGCAGTACTTC	CSATPGSGEYEQYF
13	NA	TRBV6-1	NA	TRBJ2-1	TGTGCCAGCAGAAAGAGGCAGTACAATGAGCAGTTCTTC	CASRKRQYNEQFF
13	NA	TRBV7-2	NA	TRBJ2-1	TGTGCCAGCAGCTCATTCGGTAGGAATGAGCAGTTCTTC	CASSSFGRNEQFF
14	NA	TRBV27	few	TRBJ2-3	TGTGCCAGCAGCTCGGGCAAGGGCACAGATACGCAGTATTTT	CASSSGKGTDTQYF
12	NA	TRBV5-1	many	TRBJ2-5	TGCGCCAGCAGCTCACAAGGGGAGACCCAGTACTTC	CASSSQGETQYF
11	NA	TRBV20-1	few	TRBJ2-3	TGCAGTGCTAGCCCTAAAGATACGCAGTATTTT	CSASPKDTQYF
15	NA	TRBV7-2	NA	TRBJ1-6	TGTGCCAGCAGCTTAGTTGGACAAACCAATTCACCCCTCCACTTT	CASSLVGQTNSPLHF
16	TRBD2	TRBV6-2/TRBV6-3	few	TRBJ2-4	TGTGCCAGCAGTTATCCGAGCGGGAGTGCCAAAAACATTCAGTACTTC	CASSYPSGSAKNIQYF
15	NA	TRBV7-9	many	TRBJ1-1	TGTGCCAGCAGCCCCGGTGTCACTACAGGCACTGAAGCTTTCTTT	CASSPGVTTGTEAFF
16	NA	TRBV5-1	NA	TRBJ2-2	TGCGCCAGCAGTCCATCCCCTGGGGATGGCACCGGGGAGCTGTTTTTT	CASSPSPGDGTGELFF
17	TRBD2	TRBV14	many	TRBJ2-3	TGTGCCAGCAGCCAAGGGGCGGGACTAGGTACCGCAGATACGCAGTATTTT	CASSQGAGLGTADTQYF